This TCR beta chain was observed in a study of OX40 agonist ivuxolimab in advanced cancers. About the research overall: Patients received ivuxolimab, an intravenous treatment, every 2 weeks at 0.01 to 10 mg/kg.

Only in-frame clones appear in the TCRdb table, and some are missing; sequencing was by immunoSEQ multiplex PCR. Among 77,000 or so clones listed, over 70% were seen once. This clone was seen only once. Its antigen remains unidentified. Study findings and constraints: CD4+ and CD8+ blood T cells expanded clonally by week 6 at 0.1 to 3.0 mg/kg. Among T cells, CD8+ cells averaged more expanded clones than CD4+ cells.

The CDR3 length is 15 residues. J was trimmed by 3 bases and V by 6 bases; bases with no gene match: 6. Germline assignment: CDR1 ENHRY and CDR2 SYGVKD. The material sequenced was CD4+ or CD8+ T cells sorted from blood, taken in a trial of the OX40 agonist ivuxolimab. This clonotype was sampled from an adult with an advanced solid tumor such as melanoma, head and neck, liver or kidney cancer. This chain joins TRBV10-3 and TRBJ2-2, with 8 nucleotides matching TRBD2. CDR3: CAIRKAGADTGELFF. DNA for the CDR3: TGTGCCATCAGAAAAGCGGGAGCCGACACCGGGGAGCTGTTTTTT.